This passage covers 25 T cell receptor beta chains from one sample sequenced in a study of blood T cell repertoires in COVID-19 (TCRdb year 2020). To prepare the library, the immunoSEQ multiplex PCR assay was applied. Entries here come from immuneACCESS through TCRdb and include only in-frame sequences with V and J called. Some clones fail to appear in such tables; in the studies checked, an unresolved V gene covers under half of the shortfall, and the cause of the remainder is unknown. This sample comprises 25,000 to 30,000 clones, more than 80% of them detected only once. Together, the top ten hold roughly 2.7% of the sample. The sample taken for sequencing was peripheral blood. The receptors derive from a human donor in a cohort sampled during active COVID-19.

The rearrangement uses TRBV3-1 (or the pseudogene TRBV3-2) and TRBJ1-2; possible D gene TRBD1, 5 bases. The CDR3 is 11 amino acids. Trimming cost V 7 bases and J 7 bases, with 10 bases left between them. Germline assignment: CDR1 LGHDT and CDR2 YNNKEL (reference sequence). The CDR3 reads CASTQGGGYTF. The DNA for the CDR3 is TGTGCCAGCACCCAGGGAGGTGGCTACACCTTC.

This clone came up a few times. This rearrangement joins TRBV4-1 to TRBJ2-7; the D is unclear. Per germline, CDR1 MGHRA and CDR2 YSYEKL. The CDR3 runs 11 residues. V lost 3 bases to trimming and J lost 3 bases, with 3 bases between them. The CDR3 DNA is TGCGCCAGCAGCCATAACTACGAGCAGTACTTC. Its translation: CASSHNYEQYF.

The V and J genes are TRBV7-9 and TRBJ1-1; 7 bases match TRBD1. Germline CDR1 reads SEHNR; CDR2 reads FQNEAQ (reference sequence). The CDR3 consists of 14 residues. V lost 1 base and J lost 5; bases outside the gene matches: 4. CDR3 bases: TGTGCCAGCAGCTTAGTTGAGGGGGCGACTGAAGCTTTCTTT. Translating gives CASSLVEGATEAFF.

The CDR3 reads CASSRGVGFTGELFF. CDR3 nucleotide sequence: TGTGCCAGCAGCCGGGGGGTAGGCTTCACCGGGGAGCTGTTTTTT. The V gene is TRBV7-2, the J gene TRBJ2-2, with 7 positions matching TRBD2. CDR1 is SGHTA and CDR2 is FQGNSA in the germline V gene. The CDR3 extends over 15 amino acids. V shed 5 bases and J 4 bases; nucleotides not matched to a gene: 7. The entire variable domain, with the rest obtained from reference TRBV7-2 and TRBJ2-2, is as follows: GAGVSQSPSNKVTEKGKDVELRCDPISGHTALYWYRQSLGQGLEFLIYFQGNSAPDKSGLPSDRFSAERTGGSVSTLTIQRTQQEDSAVYLCASSRGVGFTGELFFGEGSRLTVL.

CDR3: CASSVQGIRVGYTF. The CDR3 bases are TGTGCCAGCAGCGTTCAGGGGATCAGGGTTGGCTACACCTTC. The chain links TRBV9 to TRBJ1-2; D might be TRBD1 (6 bases). V shed 2 bases and J shed 7 bases, with 15 bases lying between them. The CDR3 covers 14 residues. Germline V gene data show CDR1 as SGDLS and CDR2 as YYNGEE. Full variable domain (remainder filled in from reference TRBV9 and TRBJ1-2): DSGVTQTPKHLITATGQRVTLRCSPRSGDLSVYWYQQSLDQGLQFLIQYYNGEERAKGNILERFSAQQFPDLHSELNLSSLELGDSALYFCASSVQGIRVGYTFGSGTRLTVV.

The genes are TRBV2 and TRBJ1-1; D is undetermined. Trimming cost V 0 bases and J 3 bases, with 5 bases left between them. Looked up from germline, CDR1 is SNHLY and CDR2 is FYNNEI. The CDR3 covers 13 residues. CDR3 coding DNA: TGTGCCAGCAGTGAAGCGCGGTACACTGAAGCTTTCTTT. This gives the protein CASSEARYTEAFF.

The chain employs TRBV7-6 and TRBJ2-3, with 15 nucleotides matching TRBD2. Germline loops: CDR1 SGHVS, CDR2 FNYEAQ. The CDR3 length is 16 residues. The V and J ends lost 8 bases and 5 bases, in that order; junction bases with no gene match: 8. The CDR3 spells CASGSLGLAGGDTQYF. DNA of the CDR3: TGTGCCAGCGGATCTCTGGGACTAGCGGGGGGAGATACGCAGTATTTT. Supplemented by reference TRBV7-6 and TRBJ2-3, the full variable domain reads GAGVSQSPRYKVTKRGQDVALRCDPISGHVSLYWYRQALGQGPEFLTYFNYEAQQDKSGLPNDRFSAERPEGSISTLTIQRTEQRDSAMYRCASGSLGLAGGDTQYFGPGTRLTVL.

This chain connects TRBV12-5 to TRBJ2-1; no clear D gene. CDR3 length: 13 residues. The germline CDR1 and CDR2 sequences are LGHNT and FRNRAP. V was cut by 0 bases and J by 6 bases, with 6 bases left in between. CDR3 protein: CASGLVAGNEQFF. Here the CDR3 DNA reads TGTGCTAGTGGTTTGGTCGCAGGCAATGAGCAGTTCTTC. The whole variable domain, filled in from reference TRBV12-5 and TRBJ2-1, reads DARVTQTPRHKVTEMGQEVTMRCQPILGHNTVFWYRQTMMQGLELLAYFRNRAPLDDSGMPKDRFSAEMPDATLATLKIQPSEPRDSAVYFCASGLVAGNEQFFGPGTRLTVL.

This chain links TRBV5-1 with TRBJ1-2; a weak D match, TRBD1 (6 bases). The CDR3 length is 13 residues. V was cut by 4 bases and J by 4 bases, with 11 bases left in between. Germline CDR1 SGHRS, CDR2 YFSETQ. The CDR3 DNA reads as TGCGCCAGCAGCACCACAGGGAGCTATGGCTACACCTTC. Its protein product is CASSTTGSYGYTF.

The genes are TRBV6-4 and TRBJ1-5, with a tentative D call TRBD1 (5 bases). Germline V lookup: CDR1 MRHNA, CDR2 SNTAGT. This CDR3 comprises 16 residues. The ends were cut back, 9 bases at V and 5 bases at J, with 23 bases in the middle. CDR3: CARHLVRACGDQPQHF. As DNA, the CDR3 is TGTGCCAGGCACTTAGTCAGGGCTTGTGGTGATCAGCCCCAGCATTTT.

The chain links TRBV7-9 to TRBJ2-2; D gene uncertain. Germline V gene lookup returns CDR1 SEHNR and CDR2 FQNEAQ (reference sequence). This CDR3 has 14 amino acids. The V end was cut by 4 bases, the J end by 3 bases, with 9 bases between. CDR3 sequence: CASSSRPYTGELFF. DNA for the CDR3: TGTGCCAGCAGCTCGAGGCCGTACACCGGGGAGCTGTTTTTT.

The gene calls are TRBV6-5 and TRBJ2-1, with D possibly matching TRBD1 (6 bases). The ends were cut back, 2 bases at V and 0 bases at J, with 8 bases in the middle. CDR3 length: 15 amino acids. Germline V gene lookup returns CDR1 MNHEY and CDR2 SVGAGI. The CDR3 nucleotides are TGTGCCAGCAGTTACCGGGACATCTCCTACAATGAGCAGTTCTTC. It is translated as CASSYRDISYNEQFF.

The chain links TRBV4-1 to TRBJ2-3; TRBD2 agrees at 9 bases. The CDR3 contains 18 residues. The ends lost 1 base at V and 0 bases at J; junction bases unmatched: 8. From germline, CDR1 is MGHRA and CDR2 YSYEKL. For the CDR3, the DNA is TGCGCCAGCAGCCAAGCTAGCGGGGTGGCTCTTAGCACAGATACGCAGTATTTT. Translating it yields CASSQASGVALSTDTQYF.

The chain employs TRBV6-5 and TRBJ2-7; D is uncertain. The germline gives CDR1 MNHEY, CDR2 SVGAGI. Trimming removed 6 bases at V and 1 base at J, with 7 bases between. The CDR3 sequence is 12 residues long. The CDR3 sequence: CASSRLSYEQYF. Here the CDR3 DNA reads TGTGCCAGCAGCAGGCTTTCCTACGAGCAGTACTTC.

CDR3 residues: CASRPPGQGTETQYF. CDR3 nucleotides: TGTGCCAGTCGACCCCCGGGACAGGGTACGGAGACCCAGTACTTC. The gene calls are TRBV19 and TRBJ2-5, with 9 bases aligning to TRBD1. The CDR3 is 15 residues long. The germline V gene encodes CDR1 LNHDA and CDR2 SQIVND (reference sequence). J was trimmed by 5 bases and V by 8 bases; bases with no gene match: 12.

The chain is built from TRBV19 and TRBJ1-4, with a possible D match to TRBD1 (5 bases). The CDR3 is made up of 14 amino acids. V was shortened by 7 bases and J by 3 bases, with 12 bases between the two germline ends. The V gene's germline CDR1 is LNHDA and CDR2 SQIVND (reference sequence). Written as DNA, the CDR3 is TGTGCCAGTACCCTTCTAGGGGCTAATGAAAAACTGTTTTTT. The encoded protein is CASTLLGANEKLFF.

This chain joins TRBV2 and TRBJ1-3, with D perhaps matching TRBD1 (6 bases). The germline CDR1 and CDR2 sequences are SNHLY and FYNNEI. The CDR3 is made up of 14 amino acids. With 2 bases removed from V and 9 bases from J, the gap between germline ends came to 14 bases. CDR3 nucleotides: TGTGCCAGCAGTGAAAGGACAGTGGGATTCACCATATATTTT. It specifies CASSERTVGFTIYF.

The rearrangement joins TRBV23-1 to TRBJ1-2; D uncertain. TRBV23-1 counts as an open reading frame of uncertain function. V was shortened by 0 bases and J by 8 bases, with 10 bases between the two germline ends. This CDR3 has 13 amino acids. CDR3: CASSQSVRLGYTF. CDR3 coding DNA: TGCGCCAGCAGTCAATCGGTTCGGTTGGGCTACACCTTC.

This clone has just a few counts. The chain has TRBV6-5 and TRBJ1-5; no firm D call. The CDR3 is 13 residues long. V shed 8 bases and J shed 0 bases, with 8 bases lying between them. Germline values: CDR1 MNHEY, CDR2 SVGAGI. CDR3 loop: CASARNSNQPQHF. The CDR3 bases are TGTGCCAGCGCCAGAAATAGCAATCAGCCCCAGCATTTT.

The V gene is TRBV29-1, the J gene TRBJ2-6; 7 bases line up with TRBD1. J was trimmed by 2 bases and V by 6 bases; bases with no gene match: 1. There are 13 residues in the CDR3. Germline-derived CDR1 and CDR2 are SQVTM and ANQGSEA. The CDR3 protein is CSVGQAGANVLTF. In DNA form, the CDR3 reads TGCAGCGTCGGACAGGCTGGGGCCAACGTCCTGACTTTC.

This clone was observed a handful of times. CDR3 sequence reads: CASSPGAVTKSYEQYF. The CDR3 DNA reads as TGTGCCAGCAGCCCTGGGGCCGTGACAAAGTCCTACGAGCAGTACTTC. The V call is TRBV5-8, the J call TRBJ2-7, with D maybe TRBD1 (5 bases). CDR1 and CDR2 (germline): SGHTS, YDEGEE. CDR3 length: 16 residues. The ends were cut back, 4 bases at V and 1 base at J, with 18 bases in the middle. The whole variable domain, filled in from reference TRBV5-8 and TRBJ2-7, reads EAGVTQSPTHLIKTRGQQATLRCSPISGHTSVYWYQQALGLGLQFLLWYDEGEERNRGNFPPRFSGRQFPNYSSELNVNALELEDSALYLCASSPGAVTKSYEQYFGPGTRLTVT.

CDR3 sequence reads: CASSLAGVEDTQYF. The CDR3 nucleotides read TGTGCCAGCAGCTTAGCGGGGGTGGAGGATACGCAGTATTTT. The genes are TRBV7-3 and TRBJ2-3; 7 bases fit TRBD2. The V gene's germline CDR1 is SGHTA and CDR2 FQGTGA. The CDR3 contains 14 residues. V was clipped by 2 bases and J by 6 bases; unmatched bases: 5.

J is TRBJ2-1 and V is TRBV11-3, with D perhaps matching TRBD2 (6 bases). Germline V gives CDR1 SGHNT, CDR2 YENEEA. The CDR3 runs to 14 residues. Trimming removed 1 base at V and 3 bases at J, with 7 bases between. The CDR3 loop reads CASSLAGSYNEQFF. DNA of the CDR3: TGTGCCAGCAGCTTAGCCGGGAGCTACAATGAGCAGTTCTTC.

V is TRBV2 and J is TRBJ2-3; TRBD2 aligns across 8 bases. The V gene end was trimmed by 6 bases and the J gene end by 9 bases; junction bases not matched to a gene: 14. The CDR3 runs to 15 residues. Germline V gene data show CDR1 as SNHLY and CDR2 as FYNNEI. The CDR3 DNA is TGTGCCAGCAGGCCAAGACTAGCGCCGCTTTCCACGCAGTATTTT. This encodes CASRPRLAPLSTQYF.

The V call is TRBV28, the J call TRBJ2-1, with 8 bases that match TRBD2. The CDR3 is 15 residues long. CDR1 MDHEN and CDR2 SYDVKM come from the germline V gene. V dropped 7 bases and J dropped 4; count of bases not matched to a gene: 9. CDR3 nucleotide sequence: TGTGCCAGCAACCAAGAGCGGGGGTTTTACAATGAGCAGTTCTTC. Translated: CASNQERGFYNEQFF.